A selection of T cell receptor beta chains follows, all from one sample in a study of T cells in localized non-small cell lung cancer. Profiling relied on immunoSEQ multiplex PCR, and the TCRdb table lists in-frame clones only, not all of them. The sample has 38,000 or so clones, around 81% seen once; the top ten hold approximately 7%. This material consisted of peripheral blood mononuclear cells, taken before any cancer treatment. The receptors originated from a male donor at least 60 years old with stage II lung adenocarcinoma. CDR3s include the opening cysteine and the closing phenylalanine or tryptophan. Each record gives: clone size, D gene, J gene, V gene, CDR3 DNA, CDR3 protein. The D gene is left open where the match is weak. For some rows the clone size is stated as once, few or many, or as a class when expanded; others skip it.

>-|TRBD2|TRBJ2-1|TRBV5-6
TGTGCCAGCAGCTTGGGATCGGGAGGCAGGGAGCAGTTCTTC
CASSLGSGGREQFF
>-|-|TRBJ2-5|TRBV6-6
TGTGCCAGCAGTTACACTTCTGGGGGCGCAGAGACCCAGTACTTC
CASSYTSGGAETQYF
>-|-|TRBJ1-3|TRBV11-3
TGTGCCAGCAGCTTCAGGGGAGGAAACACCATATATTTT
CASSFRGGNTIYF
>-|-|TRBJ1-4|TRBV2
TGTGCCAGCAAACAAAACAGGGCGGATGAAAAACTGTTTTTT
CASKQNRADEKLFF
>-|-|TRBJ1-4|TRBV5-5
TGTGCCACCGCGGGGGGCCCTGGTGAAAAACTGTTTTTT
CATAGGPGEKLFF
>few|-|TRBJ1-5|TRBV19
TGTGCCAGTAGTGAGATTAGGGGAATGCAGCCCCAGCATTTT
CASSEIRGMQPQHF
>once|TRBD1|TRBJ2-5|TRBV10-3
TGTGCCATCAGTGAGTCTGTGGGACAGGGGCGTGAGACCCAGTACTTC
CAISESVGQGRETQYF
>once|TRBD1|TRBJ2-7|TRBV28
TGTGCCAGCACCACCCGAGGGGGCGAGAGGCAGTACTTC
CASTTRGGERQYF
>-|-|TRBJ1-2|TRBV25-1
TGTGCCAGCAGTTCTTGGGAACCTAGATGGGGCTACACCTTC
CASSSWEPRWGYTF
>-|-|TRBJ2-1|TRBV10-3
TGTGCCATCAGTGACTCCAGGGACTACAATGAGCAGTTCTTC
CAISDSRDYNEQFF
>-|-|TRBJ1-1|TRBV16
TGTGCCAGCAGCCTCAAATTCCGGGGGAACACTGAAGCTTTCTTT
CASSLKFRGNTEAFF
>-|-|TRBJ2-2|TRBV19
TGTGCCAGTACCCCGCCGGGGCGAAACGCCGGGGAGCTGTTTTTT
CASTPPGRNAGELFF
>once|-|TRBJ1-2|TRBV7-9
TGTGCCAGCAGTACAACCTCCGGGTCCCAGGGCTACACCTTC
CASSTTSGSQGYTF
>few|-|TRBJ1-1|TRBV19
TGTGCCAGTAGTACAGGGTCGAACACTGAAGCTTTCTTT
CASSTGSNTEAFF
>-|-|TRBJ2-7|TRBV19
TGTGCCAGTAGTATCGGCTCAAATTACGAGCAGTACTTC
CASSIGSNYEQYF
>-|-|TRBJ2-3|TRBV18
TGTGCCAGCTCACGTAATCCGGTCCCAGATACGCAGTATTTT
CASSRNPVPDTQYF
>-|-|TRBJ1-2|TRBV4-1
TGCGCCAGCAGCCTTTATCGGACCTCCGATGGCTACACCTTC
CASSLYRTSDGYTF
>-|TRBD1|TRBJ2-2|TRBV7-6
TGTGCCAGCAGCTTAAAGCTTGGACAGGGTTCCGGGGAGCTGTTTTTT
CASSLKLGQGSGELFF
>few|-|TRBJ1-1|TRBV30
TGTGCCTGGGCCCCCGACCGGTACACTGAAGCTTTCTTT
CAWAPDRYTEAFF
>-|TRBD2|TRBJ2-5|TRBV6-6
TGTGCCAGCAGGGCAGCGGGAGGGAAAGAGACCCAGTACTTC
CASRAAGGKETQYF
>-|-|TRBJ1-2|TRBV5-1
TGCGCCAGCAGCCCGCAGGCAAGGGGGACCAACTATGGCTACACCTTC
CASSPQARGTNYGYTF
>-|-|TRBJ1-3|TRBV7-6
TGTGCCAGCAGCCCGAGTGGGGGAAGCACCATATATTTT
CASSPSGGSTIYF